This T cell receptor beta chain derives from a study of T-cell reconstitution after alpha-beta-depleted transplantation in children. Notes on the study in general: It was reported that alpha-beta T cells came from several hundred expanded graft clones (about two months after transplant). Recipient T cells and thymic progenitors that survived were the source of the high TCRbeta diversity seen at day 60 in some patients.

Molecular barcoding with unique molecular identifiers was used for the TCRbeta library. One entry per CDR3 protein results from TCRdb running MiXCR on the PCR reads. The sample lists around 600,000 distinct CDR3 sequences; 20% to 25% were seen once. Unmatched junction bases numbered 4, after V lost 7 bases and J lost 4 bases. The CDR3 has 14 amino acids. Germline V gene lookup returns CDR1 MNHEY and CDR2 SMNVEV (reference sequence). A few counts support this clonotype. What it binds is not known. This chain links TRBV27 with TRBJ2-1, with TRBD2 identical over 10 bases. This sequence was found in a boy younger than two who had a stem cell transplant for acute myeloid leukemia, so the T cells may come from the graft donor. The starting material was PBMCs, mostly from graft donor cells, obtained 360 days after TCRalphabeta/CD19-depleted stem cell transplant. DNA for the CDR3: TGTGCCAGCACCACTAGCGGGGTGTACAATGAGCAGTTCTTC. It specifies CASTTSGVYNEQFF.